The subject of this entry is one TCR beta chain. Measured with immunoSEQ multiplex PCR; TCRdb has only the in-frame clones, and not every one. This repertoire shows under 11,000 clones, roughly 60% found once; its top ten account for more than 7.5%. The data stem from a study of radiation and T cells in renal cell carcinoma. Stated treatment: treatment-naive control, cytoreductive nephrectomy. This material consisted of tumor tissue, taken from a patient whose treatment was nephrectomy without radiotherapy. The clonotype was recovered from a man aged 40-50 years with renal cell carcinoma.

The CDR3 nucleotides read TGTGCCAGCAGCCAAGGGACAGGGCGTGAGCAGTTCTTC. Amino acids: CASSQGTGREQFF. The V gene is TRBV7-2, the J gene TRBJ2-1; 9 bases fit TRBD1. There are 13 residues in the CDR3. J was trimmed by 9 bases and V by 5 bases; bases with no gene match: 5. Germline CDR1 SGHTA, CDR2 FQGNSA. The full variable domain, completed using reference TRBV7-2 and TRBJ2-1, is GAGVSQSPSNKVTEKGKDVELRCDPISGHTALYWYRQSLGQGLEFLIYFQGNSAPDKSGLPSDRFSAERTGGSVSTLTIQRTQQEDSAVYLCASSQGTGREQFFGPGTRLTVL.